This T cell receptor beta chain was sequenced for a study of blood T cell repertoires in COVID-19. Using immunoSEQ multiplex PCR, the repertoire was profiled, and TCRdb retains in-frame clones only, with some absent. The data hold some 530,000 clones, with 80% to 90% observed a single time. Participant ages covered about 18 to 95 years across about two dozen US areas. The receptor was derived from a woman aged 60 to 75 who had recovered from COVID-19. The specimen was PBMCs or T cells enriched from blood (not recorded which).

CDR3 in amino acids: CASRLTSGGPGELFF. The CDR3 coding sequence is TGTGCCAGCAGGCTGACTAGCGGGGGACCCGGGGAGCTGTTTTTT. V is TRBV2 and J is TRBJ2-2; 12 bases align to TRBD2. Germline loops: CDR1 SNHLY, CDR2 FYNNEI. The CDR3 has 15 amino acids. The V and J ends lost 6 bases and 6 bases, in that order; junction bases with no gene match: 5.